These 11 T cell receptor beta chains came from one sample sequenced in a study of blood T cell repertoires in COVID-19. Sequencing was performed with immunoSEQ multiplex PCR; in TCRdb, only in-frame clones are kept and a portion is missing. The sample records roughly 68,000 clones, approximately 85% being singletons. Sequencing was carried out using peripheral blood. These receptors originate from a woman aged 60-70 years with COVID-19, enrolled during active disease.

This chain connects TRBV4-3 to TRBJ2-3; TRBD2 matches 10 bases. The CDR3 sequence is 17 residues long. Germline V lookup: CDR1 LGHNA, CDR2 YSLEER. The junction had 7 bases not matched to a gene; V was cut back by 0 bases and J by 4 bases. CDR3 DNA: TGCGCCAGCAGCCAAGATATAAGCGGGGGGGCACCAGATACGCAGTATTTT. Translating it yields CASSQDISGGAPDTQYF.

The rearrangement uses TRBV28 and TRBJ2-3; 7 positions match TRBD2. CDR1 and CDR2 (germline): MDHEN, SYDVKM. There are 13 residues in the CDR3. J was trimmed by 10 bases and V by 3 bases; bases with no gene match: 7. The CDR3 loop reads CASSLGGEGPQYF. CDR3 coding DNA: TGTGCCAGCAGTTTGGGGGGGGAGGGCCCGCAGTATTTT.

The chain joins TRBV7-9 to TRBJ2-1, with D tentatively TRBD2 (5 bases). V gave up 3 bases and J gave up 8 bases, with 8 bases separating them. The CDR3 runs to 12 residues. Germline loops: CDR1 SEHNR, CDR2 FQNEAQ (reference sequence). DNA of the CDR3: TGTGCCAGCAGCTTCGTGGAGGATGAGCAGTTCTTC. Protein sequence: CASSFVEDEQFF.

In this sample, this clone turned up once. The rearrangement uses TRBV13 and TRBJ2-7; 9 bases fit TRBD2. There are 14 residues in the CDR3. Trimming at V came to 6 bases and at J to 3 bases, leaving 6 bases not matched to a gene. Germline CDR1 reads PRHDT; CDR2 reads FYEKMQ (reference sequence). The CDR3 DNA reads TGTGCCAGCAGGCAAGCGGGGGGACGCTACGAGCAGTACTTC. Protein: CASRQAGGRYEQYF.

This chain uses TRBV9 with TRBJ2-7; D not certain. Germline lookup yields CDR1 SGDLS and CDR2 YYNGEE. V was shortened by 0 bases and J by 1 base, with 5 bases between the two germline ends. The CDR3 spans 13 residues. CDR3 sequence: CASSVASSYEQYF. The CDR3 nucleotides are TGTGCCAGCAGCGTAGCCAGTTCCTACGAGCAGTACTTC.

The rearrangement links TRBV12-3 or TRBV12-4 to TRBJ1-5; D gene uncertain. V was clipped by 3 bases and J by 3 bases, with 6 bases between them. This CDR3 has 13 residues. In nucleotides, the CDR3 is TGTGCCAGCAGTTTGAGAAACAATCAGCCCCAGCATTTT. Amino acid sequence: CASSLRNNQPQHF.

V and J are TRBV5-4 and TRBJ1-2, with a tentative D call TRBD1 (6 bases). The CDR3 has 15 amino acids. V was clipped by 1 base and J by 8 bases, with 18 bases between them. Germline V gene data show CDR1 as SGHNT and CDR2 as YYREEE (reference sequence). The CDR3 protein is CASSLTGRGKVGYTF. The CDR3 nucleotides read TGTGCCAGCAGCTTGACAGGGCGAGGGAAGGTCGGCTACACCTTC. The full variable domain, rest sourced from reference TRBV5-4 and TRBJ1-2, is ETGVTQSPTHLIKTRGQQVTLRCSSQSGHNTVSWYQQALGQGPQFIFQYYREEENGRGNFPPRFSGLQFPNYSSELNVNALELDDSALYLCASSLTGRGKVGYTFGSGTRLTVV.

The chain links TRBV6-2 or TRBV6-3 to TRBJ2-7; TRBD1 matches at 7 bases. The CDR3 totals 15 residues. V was pared by 2 bases and J by 5 bases, with 9 bases of the junction left unmatched. Germline CDR1 is MNHEY and CDR2 is SVGEGT. CDR3 loop: CASSYTGAQGDEQYF. The DNA of the CDR3 is TGTGCCAGCAGTTACACAGGGGCTCAGGGTGACGAGCAGTACTTC.

The chain employs TRBV6-2 or TRBV6-3 and TRBJ2-7; 8 nucleotides align to TRBD1. Trimming cost V 2 bases and J 2 bases; bases outside gene matches: 5. This CDR3 comprises 15 residues. Germline V CDR1 and CDR2: MNHEY, SVGEGT. The chain's CDR3 is CASSYGQGTPYEQYF. CDR3 DNA sequence: TGTGCCAGCAGTTACGGACAGGGAACACCCTACGAGCAGTACTTC.

This clone appeared once. This sequence joins TRBV6-5 and TRBJ2-7; 8 bases are a match to TRBD1. Germline assignment: CDR1 MNHEY and CDR2 SVGAGI. Unmatched junction bases numbered 10, after V lost 6 bases and J lost 6 bases. The CDR3 is 14 amino acids. CDR3 in amino acids: CASRVQGATGEQYF. The CDR3 DNA is TGTGCCAGCAGGGTCCAGGGGGCAACTGGCGAGCAGTACTTC.

The chain's CDR3 is CASSYSSGASYEQYF. CDR3 nucleotide sequence: TGTGCCAGCAGTTACTCAAGCGGGGCCTCCTACGAGCAGTACTTC. The chain employs TRBV6-5 and TRBJ2-7; TRBD2 matches at 7 bases. Looked up from germline, CDR1 is MNHEY and CDR2 is SVGAGI. Trimming at V came to 0 bases and at J to 0 bases, leaving 2 bases not matched to a gene. CDR3 length: 15 residues.